These 16 T cell receptor beta chains came from one sample sequenced in a study of post-analysis software for immune sequencing data. Regarding the study as a whole: In patients, TRBV5-6, TRBV5-1 and TRBV20-1 belonged to four or five TRBV segments found more frequently than in controls.

Antigen specificity for these receptors is unknown. Researchers reported that TCR beta cDNA libraries carried unique molecular identifiers. Using its own MiXCR run on the PCR reads, TCRdb lists one record per CDR3 protein. Of about 460,000 distinct CDR3 sequences in the sample, approximately 45% were seen once. The specimen sequenced was blood. Every receptor here comes from a girl between 10 and 17 years old with multiple sclerosis.

This clonotype showed up just a few times. The chain couples TRBV5-1 to TRBJ1-2, with a tentative D call TRBD1 (6 bases). This CDR3 comprises 15 residues. The germline gives CDR1 SGHRS, CDR2 YFSETQ. V gave up 4 bases and J gave up 2 bases, with 15 bases separating them. The CDR3 region is CASSPGWGQNYGYTF. For the CDR3, the DNA is TGCGCCAGCAGCCCCGGGTGGGGGCAGAACTATGGCTACACCTTC.

Details on this clonotype: Given a much more abundant clone one base away, this may be a read error. The rearrangement links TRBV4-2 to TRBJ2-1; D call uncertain. Germline CDR1 and CDR2: LGHNA and YNFKEQ. The CDR3 totals 18 residues. For the CDR3, the DNA is TGTGCCAGCAGCCAAGATTGGTTGTCTAGTAACCGAGTCAATGAGCTGTTCTTC. Translating it yields CASSQDWLSSNRVNELFF.

To note about this clonotype: The conserved final phenylalanine or tryptophan is absent from the CDR3, which likely points to a read error. The chain is built from TRBV6-5 and TRBJ2-1; 13 nucleotides agree with TRBD2. V shed 6 bases and J 8 bases; nucleotides not matched to a gene: 7. The germline V gene encodes CDR1 MNHEY and CDR2 SVGAGI. The CDR3 has 15 amino acids. The CDR3 coding sequence is TGTGCCAGCAGCTGGACTAGCGGGAGTTTGGATGAGCAGTTCTGC. Residues: CASSWTSGSLDEQFC.

This clonotype occurred a few times. V gene TRBV28 combines with J gene TRBJ2-7; perhaps TRBD1 as D (5 bases). The CDR3 length is 15 residues. Germline V lookup: CDR1 MDHEN, CDR2 SYDVKM. The V end was cut by 3 bases, the J end by 0 bases, with 12 bases between. In nucleotides, the CDR3 is TGTGCCAGCAGTTTCCGACAGTCACCCTCCTACGAGCAGTACTTC. Translation: CASSFRQSPSYEQYF.

Only one count was recorded for this clonotype. The chain uses TRBV24-1 and TRBJ1-5; D possibly corresponds to TRBD1 (5 bases). Germline lookup yields CDR1 KGHDR and CDR2 SFDVKD. CDR3 length: 16 residues. V lost 3 bases and J lost 5, with 16 bases in between. In DNA, the CDR3 is TGTGCCACCAGTGATGGGGGACTAGGCGGGTATCAGCCCCAGCATTTT. Its translation is CATSDGGLGGYQPQHF.

In this sample, this clonotype turned up a few times. The chain carries TRBV20-1 and TRBJ1-1; tentatively, D is TRBD1 (6 bases). V was cut by 2 bases and J by 1 base, with 11 bases left in between. The CDR3 loop spans 14 amino acids. CDR1 is DFQATT and CDR2 is SNEGSKA in the germline V gene (reference sequence). For the CDR3, the DNA is TGCAGTGCTAGAAGGGGGGCGCGGAACACTGAAGCTTTCTTT. Its protein is CSARRGARNTEAFF.

Ten or more counts support this clonotype. The rearrangement links TRBV27 to TRBJ2-1, with TRBD2 matching over 7 bases. The J segment lost 0 bases and the V segment lost 2 bases, leaving 16 bases of the junction unmatched. Germline values: CDR1 MNHEY, CDR2 SMNVEV (reference sequence). CDR3 length: 20 amino acids. In DNA, the CDR3 is TGTGCCAGCAGTTTAGTCAGGGCCGGGGCGGGAGAGATCTCCTACAATGAGCAGTTCTTC. This codes for CASSLVRAGAGEISYNEQFF.

The rearrangement uses TRBV4-1 and TRBJ2-1; TRBD2 agrees at 12 bases. Germline CDR1 and CDR2: MGHRA and YSYEKL. CDR3 length: 15 residues. The trim removed 3 bases at V and 7 bases at J, leaving 4 bases unmatched. CDR3 nucleotides: TGCGCCAGCAGCCAGGCTAGCGGGAGGGCAAATGAGCAGTTCTTC. Residues: CASSQASGRANEQFF.

The rearrangement links TRBV29-1 to TRBJ2-4, with D hard to call. The CDR3 extends over 14 amino acids. Trimming shortened V by 6 bases and J by 2 bases, and 14 bases separated the two germline ends. Germline CDR1 reads SQVTM; CDR2 reads ANQGSEA. CDR3 nucleotides: TGCAGCGTCCTCGGCAGAACGACCAAAAACATTCAGTACTTC. Its translation is CSVLGRTTKNIQYF.

This chain joins TRBV13 and TRBJ1-5; TRBD1 matches at 7 bases. Germline lookup yields CDR1 PRHDT and CDR2 FYEKMQ (reference sequence). The CDR3 is 17 residues long. Losses at the gene ends were 3 bases for V and 6 bases for J; bases not matched to a gene: 14. The CDR3 spells CASSFRGRQGRRQPQHF. As DNA, the CDR3 is TGTGCCAGCAGCTTCCGTGGACGACAGGGACGGCGTCAGCCCCAGCATTTT.

The table lists this clonotype with a few counts. This chain connects TRBV28 to TRBJ2-3; D is uncertain. V was shortened by 4 bases and J by 2 bases, with 22 bases between the two germline ends. The CDR3 is made up of 18 amino acids. The V gene's germline CDR1 is MDHEN and CDR2 SYDVKM. CDR3 in DNA: TGTGCCAGCAGTTCTCTTACGACGCGTTCCCCACCCACAGATACGCAGTATTTT. It translates to CASSSLTTRSPPTDTQYF.

Comments on this clonotype: A junction end diverges from the germline sequence, so it may reflect a read error. The gene calls are TRBV4-1 and TRBJ2-3; possibly TRBD2 for D (6 bases). CDR1 and CDR2 (germline): MGHRA, YSYEKL. The CDR3 has 15 residues. The CDR3 coding sequence is TGCGCCAGCAGCCAAGAGGGCACTAGCAGAGATACGCAGTATTTT. Encoded protein: CASSQEGTSRDTQYF.

This clonotype was seen more than once but under ten times. The junction departs from the called germline gene at one end, perhaps through a read error. The chain links TRBV5-5 to TRBJ2-6, with no clear D. The CDR3 has 14 residues. The germline gives CDR1 SGHKS, CDR2 YYEKEE (reference sequence). CDR3 DNA sequence: TGTGCCAGCAGCTCGGTCTCTGGAGCCAACGTCCTGACTTTC. This codes for CASSSVSGANVLTF.

This clonotype has only a few counts. The CDR3 is CASSQVAGTTDTQYF. DNA for the CDR3: TGCGCCAGCAGCCAAGTGGCGGGAACCACAGATACGCAGTATTTT. The chain has TRBV4-1 and TRBJ2-3; TRBD2 is a possible D gene (6 bases). The germline V gene encodes CDR1 MGHRA and CDR2 YSYEKL. The CDR3 is made up of 15 amino acids. The V end was cut by 1 base, the J end by 2 bases, with 10 bases between.

J is TRBJ2-7 and V is TRBV10-3; possible D gene TRBD2, 5 bases. The germline V gene has CDR1 ENHRY and CDR2 SYGVKD. With 3 bases removed from V and 0 bases from J, the gap between germline ends came to 15 bases. The CDR3 runs to 16 residues. In nucleotides, the CDR3 is TGTGCCATCAGTGACTCAGAGGAGACTATCTCCTACGAGCAGTACTTC. Translating gives CAISDSEETISYEQYF.

The chain couples TRBV9 to TRBJ2-1; TRBD2 agrees at 7 bases. Trimming cost V 0 bases and J 13 bases; bases outside gene matches: 13. This CDR3 is 15 amino acids long. In germline, CDR1 is SGDLS, CDR2 YYNGEE. The DNA for the CDR3 is TGTGCCAGCAGCGTAGAACCGACTAGCCTACGAATTCAGTTCTTC. As protein: CASSVEPTSLRIQFF.